The 4 T cell receptor beta chains below all came from one sample that was sequenced in a study of T-cell reconstitution after alpha-beta-depleted transplantation in children. Preparation of the TCRbeta library used unique molecular identifiers. TCRdb fed the PCR reads into MiXCR, producing one record per CDR3 protein. Counted here are over 450,000 distinct CDR3 sequences, under 12% occurring once; the ten biggest clones make up roughly 2%. The sequences come from PBMCs, collected before TCRalphabeta/CD19-depleted stem cell transplant. The receptors were sampled from a child aged 2-15 years with inherited bone marrow failure, due to receive a stem cell transplant.

This chain joins TRBV5-5 and TRBJ2-1; TRBD2 matches 11 bases. Losses at the gene ends were 0 bases for V and 1 base for J; bases not matched to a gene: 6. The germline V gene encodes CDR1 SGHKS and CDR2 YYEKEE (reference sequence). The CDR3 covers 18 residues. DNA of the CDR3: TGTGCCAGCAGCTTGGAAACTAGCGGGAGAGTTTCCTACAATGAGCAGTTCTTC. This gives the protein CASSLETSGRVSYNEQFF.

This clonotype was observed a few times. The rearrangement links TRBV20-1 to TRBJ2-5, with TRBD2 identical over 10 bases. CDR1 is DFQATT and CDR2 is SNEGSKA in the germline V gene (reference sequence). J was trimmed by 5 bases and V by 3 bases; bases with no gene match: 15. This CDR3 is 17 amino acids long. CDR3 nucleotides: TGCAGTGCTAGGAAGACTAGCGGGTATCTCAGAGGGGAGACCCAGTACTTC. Translated, it gives CSARKTSGYLRGETQYF.

This clonotype was detected many times. The genes are TRBV7-6 and TRBJ2-7; D might be TRBD2 (5 bases). This CDR3 region has 12 residues. Trimming took off 7 bases at V and 5 bases at J, with 12 bases between the two ends. Per the germline V gene, CDR1 is SGHVS and CDR2 is FNYEAQ. The CDR3 nucleotides read TGTGCCAGCACCTCGCGGGCGGACGAGCAGTACTTC. Its translation is CASTSRADEQYF.

This clonotype was detected ten times or more. The CDR3 spells CASTSPRGNGYTF. As DNA, the CDR3 is TGTGCCAGCACCTCTCCGCGTGGGAATGGCTACACCTTC. V gene TRBV28 combines with J gene TRBJ1-2; D is uncertain. Trimming shortened V by 7 bases and J by 6 bases, and 15 bases separated the two germline ends. Germline V gene lookup returns CDR1 MDHEN and CDR2 SYDVKM. The CDR3 length is 13 residues.